This entry concerns a single TCR beta chain. Germline CDR1 is SGHKS and CDR2 is YYEKEE (reference sequence). V shed 4 bases, J shed 3 bases, and the junction held 11 bases outside the gene matches. This CDR3 is built from 16 residues. This entry comes from a study of blood T cell repertoires in COVID-19. Study overall: Sources were T cells, B-cell-depleted T cells, or PBMCs; the material itself was cDNA or gDNA.

In the original workflow: Estimation of nucleated cell counts relied on the amplification of reference gene primers. Generated by immunoSEQ multiplex PCR, the TCRdb table keeps only in-frame clones and is missing some. V, J and clone size were drawn from that table, and D and trimming were deduced from the DNA. In the table there are approximately 76,000 clones, 70% to 80% of which are singletons. The TCR was taken from a woman between 65 and 79 years old with acute or convalescent COVID-19. Sequencing used peripheral blood. The V and J genes are TRBV5-5 and TRBJ2-5; 8 bases are shared with TRBD1. Here the CDR3 reads CASSPMVDRVKETQYF. The CDR3 DNA is TGTGCCAGCAGCCCTATGGTGGACAGGGTAAAAGAGACCCAGTACTTC.